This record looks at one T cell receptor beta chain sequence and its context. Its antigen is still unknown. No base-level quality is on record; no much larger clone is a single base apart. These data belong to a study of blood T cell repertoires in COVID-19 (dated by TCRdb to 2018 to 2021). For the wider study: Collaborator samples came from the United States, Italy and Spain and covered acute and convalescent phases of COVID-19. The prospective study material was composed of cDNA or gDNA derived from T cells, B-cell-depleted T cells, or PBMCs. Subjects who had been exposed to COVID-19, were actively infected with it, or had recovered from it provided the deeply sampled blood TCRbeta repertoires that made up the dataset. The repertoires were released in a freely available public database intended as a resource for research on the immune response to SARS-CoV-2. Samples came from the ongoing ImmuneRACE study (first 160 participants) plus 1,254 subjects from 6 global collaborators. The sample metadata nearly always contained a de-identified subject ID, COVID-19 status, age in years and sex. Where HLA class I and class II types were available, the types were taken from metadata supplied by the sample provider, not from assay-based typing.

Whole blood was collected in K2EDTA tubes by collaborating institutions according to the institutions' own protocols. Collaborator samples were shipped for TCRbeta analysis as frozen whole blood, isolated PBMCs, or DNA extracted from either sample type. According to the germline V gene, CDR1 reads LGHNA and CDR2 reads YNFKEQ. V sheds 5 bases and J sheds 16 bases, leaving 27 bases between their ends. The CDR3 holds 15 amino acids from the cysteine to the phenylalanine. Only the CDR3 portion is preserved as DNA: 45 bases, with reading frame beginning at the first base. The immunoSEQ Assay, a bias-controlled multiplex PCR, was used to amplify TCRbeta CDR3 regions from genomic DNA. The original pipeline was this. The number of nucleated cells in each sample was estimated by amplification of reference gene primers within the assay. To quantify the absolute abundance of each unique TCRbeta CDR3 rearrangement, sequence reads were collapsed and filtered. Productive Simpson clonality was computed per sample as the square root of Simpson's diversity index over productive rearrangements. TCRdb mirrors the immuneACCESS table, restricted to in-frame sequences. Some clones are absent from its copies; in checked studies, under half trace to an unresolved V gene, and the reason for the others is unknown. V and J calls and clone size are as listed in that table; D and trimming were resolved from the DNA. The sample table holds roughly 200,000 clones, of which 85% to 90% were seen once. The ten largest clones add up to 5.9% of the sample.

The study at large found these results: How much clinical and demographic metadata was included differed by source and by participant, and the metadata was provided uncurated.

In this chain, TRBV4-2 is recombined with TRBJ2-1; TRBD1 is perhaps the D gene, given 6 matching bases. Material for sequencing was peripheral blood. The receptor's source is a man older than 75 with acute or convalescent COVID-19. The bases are TGTGCCAGCAGCACAGAGAGCCCCCAACAGGGTCATAATTTCTTC. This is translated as CASSTESPQQGHNFF.